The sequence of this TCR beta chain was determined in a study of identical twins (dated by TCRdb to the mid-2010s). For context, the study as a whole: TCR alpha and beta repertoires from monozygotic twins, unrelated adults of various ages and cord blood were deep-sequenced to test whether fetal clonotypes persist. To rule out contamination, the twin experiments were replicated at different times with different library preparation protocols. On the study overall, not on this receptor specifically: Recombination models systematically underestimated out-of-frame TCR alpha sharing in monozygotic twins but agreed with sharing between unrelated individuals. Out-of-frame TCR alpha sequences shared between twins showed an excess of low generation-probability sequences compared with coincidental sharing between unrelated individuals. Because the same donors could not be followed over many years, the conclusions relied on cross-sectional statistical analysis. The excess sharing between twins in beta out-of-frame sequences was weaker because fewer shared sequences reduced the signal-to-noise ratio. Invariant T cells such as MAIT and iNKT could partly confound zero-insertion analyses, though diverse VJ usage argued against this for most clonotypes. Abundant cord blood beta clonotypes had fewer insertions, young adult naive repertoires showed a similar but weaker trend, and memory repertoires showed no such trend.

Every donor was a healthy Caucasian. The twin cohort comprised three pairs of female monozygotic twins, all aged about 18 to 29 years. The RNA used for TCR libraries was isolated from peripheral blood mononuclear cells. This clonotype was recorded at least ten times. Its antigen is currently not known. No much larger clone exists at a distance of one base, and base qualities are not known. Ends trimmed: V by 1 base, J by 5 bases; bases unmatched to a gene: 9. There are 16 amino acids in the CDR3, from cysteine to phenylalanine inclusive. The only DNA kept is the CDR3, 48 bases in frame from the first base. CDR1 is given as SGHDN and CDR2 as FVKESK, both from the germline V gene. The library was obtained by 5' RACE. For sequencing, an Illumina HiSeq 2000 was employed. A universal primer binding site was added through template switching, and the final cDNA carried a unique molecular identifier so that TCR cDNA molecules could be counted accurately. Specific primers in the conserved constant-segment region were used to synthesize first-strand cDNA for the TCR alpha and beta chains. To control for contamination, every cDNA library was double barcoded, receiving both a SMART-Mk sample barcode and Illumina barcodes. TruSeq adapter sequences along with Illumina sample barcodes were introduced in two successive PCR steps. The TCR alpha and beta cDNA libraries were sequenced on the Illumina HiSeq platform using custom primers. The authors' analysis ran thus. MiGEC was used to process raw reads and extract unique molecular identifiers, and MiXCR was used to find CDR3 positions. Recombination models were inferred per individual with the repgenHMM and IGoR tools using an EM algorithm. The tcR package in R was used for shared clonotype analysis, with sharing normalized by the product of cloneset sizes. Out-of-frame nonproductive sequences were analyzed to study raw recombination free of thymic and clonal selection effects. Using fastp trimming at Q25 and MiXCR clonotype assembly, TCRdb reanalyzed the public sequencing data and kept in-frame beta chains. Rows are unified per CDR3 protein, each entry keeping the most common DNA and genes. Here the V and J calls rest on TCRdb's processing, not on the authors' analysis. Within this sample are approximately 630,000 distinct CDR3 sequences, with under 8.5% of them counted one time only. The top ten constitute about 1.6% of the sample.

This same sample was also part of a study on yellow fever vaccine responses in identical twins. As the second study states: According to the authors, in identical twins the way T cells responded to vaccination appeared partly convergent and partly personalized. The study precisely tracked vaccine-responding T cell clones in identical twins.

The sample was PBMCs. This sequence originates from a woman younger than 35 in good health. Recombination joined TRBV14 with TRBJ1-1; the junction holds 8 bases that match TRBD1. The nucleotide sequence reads TGTGCCAGCAGCCAAGGAGGACAGGGTCTTTGGACTGAAGCTTTCTTT. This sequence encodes CASSQGGQGLWTEAFF.